Below, 20 T cell receptor beta chains from the same sample are listed, as sequenced in a study of vaccination effects on CD4 cells after COVID-19. The culture ran for under eleven days, and then CD4+ T cells were isolated. For these receptors, no antigen is known. Assay used: immunoSEQ multiplex PCR; TCRdb lists only in-frame clones, some missing. The data show approximately 47,000 clones, about 75% seen once. The sequencing here drew on CD4+ T cells from PBMCs cultured without peptide, taken before COVID-19 vaccination. These receptors were obtained from a human donor who had a prior SARS-CoV-2 infection.

This clone was recorded once. The V gene is TRBV4-2, the J gene TRBJ1-1; TRBD1 is a possible D gene (5 bases). This CDR3 region has 16 residues. CDR1 is LGHNA and CDR2 is YNFKEQ in the germline V gene. Trimming stripped 0 bases from V and 6 bases from J, with 17 bases between. The DNA of the CDR3 is TGTGCCAGCAGCCAAGATGGTGCGGAAGGGGAACCTGAAGCTTTCTTT. This gives the protein CASSQDGAEGEPEAFF.

This chain links TRBV12-3 or TRBV12-4 with TRBJ1-2; D gene ambiguous. The CDR3 is 13 residues long. Trimming left V 4 bases short and J 1 base short, with 7 bases between. CDR3 in amino acids: CASSSGSNYGYTF. The CDR3 DNA reads TGTGCCAGCAGTTCCGGCAGTAACTATGGCTACACCTTC.

The V call is TRBV4-1, the J call TRBJ1-5; D is unresolved. Germline assignment: CDR1 MGHRA and CDR2 YSYEKL. Between the trimmed V and J ends, which lost 4 bases and 2 bases, there was a span of 15 bases. There are 16 residues in the CDR3. The CDR3 DNA sequence: TGCGCCAGCAGCCGAGACTCTGGTGGAGGCAATCAGCCCCAGCATTTT. Encoded protein: CASSRDSGGGNQPQHF.

There are a few counts of this clone. V and J are TRBV4-2 and TRBJ2-7, with 7 bases that match TRBD2. Looked up from germline, CDR1 is LGHNA and CDR2 is YNFKEQ. The J segment lost 5 bases and the V segment lost 0 bases, leaving 7 bases of the junction unmatched. The CDR3 sequence is 15 residues long. Here the CDR3 DNA reads TGTGCCAGCAGCCAAGATCTCTTCGGGGGGAACGAGCAGTACTTC. Translation gives CASSQDLFGGNEQYF.

This chain joins TRBV29-1 and TRBJ1-4; D is unclear. The CDR3 runs 14 residues. Between the trimmed V and J ends, which lost 6 bases and 8 bases, there was a span of 19 bases. CDR1 and CDR2 (germline): SQVTM, ANQGSEA. The CDR3 DNA reads as TGCAGCGTCTCAGAGGATTCAATACCGGAAAAACTGTTTTTT. This encodes CSVSEDSIPEKLFF.

This clone has a handful of counts. The chain links TRBV5-1 to TRBJ2-2; tentative D call: TRBD1 (8 bases). Trimming took off 1 base at V and 1 base at J, with 11 bases between the two ends. This CDR3 has 16 residues. Germline CDR1 reads SGHRS; CDR2 reads YFSETQ. The DNA of the CDR3 is TGCGCCAGCAGCTTGAGCGGGACAGGGAACACCGGGGAGCTGTTTTTT. Encoded protein: CASSLSGTGNTGELFF.

The chain is built from TRBV2 and TRBJ2-1; 8 bases are shared with TRBD2. Germline-derived CDR1 and CDR2 are SNHLY and FYNNEI. This CDR3 has 14 amino acids. Trimming removed 6 bases from V and 7 bases from J; junction bases left unmatched: 8. CDR3 residues: CASRPGLVKNEQFF. CDR3 sequence (DNA): TGTGCCAGCAGGCCGGGACTAGTGAAAAATGAGCAGTTCTTC.

The J gene is TRBJ2-7, the V gene TRBV6-6; 9 bases align to TRBD1. The CDR3 spans 17 residues. Per the germline V gene, CDR1 is MNHNY and CDR2 is SVGAGI (reference sequence). The J segment lost 2 bases and the V segment lost 5 bases, leaving 13 bases of the junction unmatched. Here the CDR3 DNA reads TGTGCCAGCAGTCTCTACCTCGCCCGGGACAGGGCCTACGAGCAGTACTTC. It yields the protein CASSLYLARDRAYEQYF.

The chain combines TRBV6-5 with TRBJ1-2; 9 nucleotides agree with TRBD1. Germline V CDR1 and CDR2: MNHEY, SVGAGI. This CDR3 contains 15 residues. The V gene end was trimmed by 4 bases and the J gene end by 7 bases; junction bases not matched to a gene: 10. CDR3 sequence reads: CASSSHTGGAGGYTF. The CDR3 DNA follows: TGTGCCAGCAGTTCCCACACAGGGGGCGCGGGTGGCTACACCTTC.

V and J are TRBV5-5 and TRBJ2-5, with unresolved D. Per the germline V gene, CDR1 is SGHKS and CDR2 is YYEKEE (reference sequence). The CDR3 runs 13 residues. The ends were cut back, 4 bases at V and 0 bases at J, with 7 bases in the middle. CDR3 residues: CASSPGYQETQYF. The DNA for the CDR3 is TGTGCCAGCAGCCCCGGATACCAAGAGACCCAGTACTTC. The whole variable domain, remainder taken from reference TRBV5-5 and TRBJ2-5, is DAGVTQSPTHLIKTRGQQVTLRCSPISGHKSVSWYQQVLGQGPQFIFQYYEKEERGRGNFPDRFSARQFPNYSSELNVNALLLGDSALYLCASSPGYQETQYFGPGTRLLVL.

The gene calls are TRBV5-1 and TRBJ1-5, with a weak D call TRBD1 (5 bases). Germline V gives CDR1 SGHRS, CDR2 YFSETQ. V was clipped by 3 bases and J by 6 bases, with 10 bases between them. The CDR3 sequence is 13 residues long. Here the CDR3 reads CASSSSGPQPQHF. Written as DNA, the CDR3 is TGCGCCAGCAGCTCGTCAGGGCCTCAGCCCCAGCATTTT.

The CDR3, as DNA: TGTGCCAGCAGTCAAGCACCGCCGGGGGGCAGCGGGGAGCTGTTTTTT. Translating gives CASSQAPPGGSGELFF. The chain recombines TRBV6-2 or TRBV6-3 with TRBJ2-2, with D possibly being TRBD2 (7 bases). With 5 bases removed from V and 7 bases from J, the gap between germline ends came to 20 bases. The CDR3 is 16 amino acids. CDR1 is MNHEY and CDR2 is SVGEGT in the germline V gene.

The chain uses TRBV10-2 and TRBJ2-7, with 9 bases matching TRBD1. Germline V gene sequence: CDR1 WSHSY, CDR2 SAAADI. The CDR3 is 12 residues long. The V gene end was trimmed by 8 bases and the J gene end by 6 bases; junction bases not matched to a gene: 5. Here the CDR3 DNA reads TGCGCCAGCCGGGACAGGGACAGCGAGCAGTACTTC. It yields the protein CASRDRDSEQYF.

The chain carries TRBV5-1 and TRBJ2-1, with D unresolved. The CDR3 has 15 amino acids. V was shortened by 4 bases and J by 7 bases, with 18 bases between the two germline ends. CDR1 and CDR2 (germline): SGHRS, YFSETQ. The CDR3 protein is CASSQATSAANEQFF. As DNA, the CDR3 is TGCGCCAGCAGCCAGGCTACCTCGGCGGCGAATGAGCAGTTCTTC.

The chain recombines TRBV4-1 with TRBJ1-5; no reliable D call. V was cut by 0 bases and J by 5 bases, with 8 bases left in between. CDR1 is MGHRA, CDR2 YSYEKL, per germline. This CDR3 spans 14 amino acids. Here the CDR3 DNA reads TGCGCCAGCAGCCAAGAAGAGGTTCATCAGCCCCAGCATTTT. Translating it yields CASSQEEVHQPQHF.

CDR3 coding DNA: TGTGCCAGCAGCGTTGACTCCTACAATGAGCAGTTCTTC. This translates into CASSVDSYNEQFF. The chain carries TRBV9 and TRBJ2-1; D is uncertain. With 2 bases removed from V and 0 bases from J, the gap between germline ends came to 3 bases. There are 13 residues in the CDR3. The germline CDR1 and CDR2 sequences are SGDLS and YYNGEE.

The chain joins TRBV2 to TRBJ2-3; 12 nucleotides line up with TRBD2. CDR1 is SNHLY and CDR2 is FYNNEI in the germline V gene. V was pared by 5 bases and J by 6 bases, with 3 bases of the junction left unmatched. This CDR3 has 14 amino acids. This chain's CDR3 is CASSRTSGEDTQYF. The DNA for the CDR3 is TGTGCCAGCAGTAGGACTAGCGGGGAGGATACGCAGTATTTT.

This chain links TRBV6-6 with TRBJ1-1; 8 bases are a match to TRBD1. This CDR3 contains 16 residues. Germline CDR1 MNHNY, CDR2 SVGAGI (reference sequence). With V trimmed by 6 bases and J by 0 bases, 9 bases remained unmatched. CDR3 nucleotides: TGTGCCAGCAGCATCGGGACAGGCCTCATGAACACTGAAGCTTTCTTT. Its protein product is CASSIGTGLMNTEAFF.

J is TRBJ2-2 and V is TRBV5-5; no firm D call. Germline CDR1 reads SGHKS; CDR2 reads YYEKEE (reference sequence). V was cut by 1 base and J by 5 bases, with 12 bases left in between. The CDR3 contains 15 residues. The CDR3 coding sequence is TGTGCCAGCAGCTTGCTGGAGAGTTGGACCGGGGAGCTGTTTTTT. It specifies CASSLLESWTGELFF. The complete variable domain, with remaining parts taken from reference TRBV5-5 and TRBJ2-2, reads DAGVTQSPTHLIKTRGQQVTLRCSPISGHKSVSWYQQVLGQGPQFIFQYYEKEERGRGNFPDRFSARQFPNYSSELNVNALLLGDSALYLCASSLLESWTGELFFGEGSRLTVL.

This clone showed up just a few times. The gene calls are TRBV7-3 and TRBJ1-1; D might be TRBD1 (6 bases). There are 13 residues in the CDR3. Deletions cut 3 bases from V and 5 bases from J, with 10 bases between. Germline-derived CDR1 and CDR2 are SGHTA and FQGTGA. The CDR3, as DNA: TGTGCCAGCAGCTTCGACAGGTTGACTGAAGCTTTCTTT. Encoded protein: CASSFDRLTEAFF.